A single sample gave rise to the 17 T cell receptor beta chains below, sequenced in a study of blood T cell repertoires in COVID-19. Sequenced by immunoSEQ multiplex PCR; TCRdb stores in-frame clones only, minus some. The repertoire includes tens of thousands of clones, around 87% of them detected once, and approximately 2.1% sits in the top ten. Sequenced input: peripheral blood. Receptor source: a woman of 80 years or more with COVID-19, enrolled during active disease.

The CDR3 sequence: CAISEFGRENEQYF. CDR3 DNA sequence: TGTGCCATCAGTGAGTTTGGCAGGGAAAACGAGCAGTACTTC. This sequence joins TRBV10-3 and TRBJ2-7; D is possibly TRBD1 (5 bases). The CDR3 has 14 residues. Trimming shortened V by 1 base and J by 5 bases, and 12 bases separated the two germline ends. CDR1 is ENHRY and CDR2 is SYGVKD in the germline V gene.

V is TRBV6-4 and J is TRBJ1-5; D is possibly TRBD1 (6 bases). In germline, CDR1 is MRHNA, CDR2 SNTAGT. The CDR3 has 13 amino acids. V lost 5 bases and J 5 bases, leaving 10 bases between the germline ends. The CDR3 sequence is CASSPSGDQPQHF. CDR3 DNA: TGTGCCAGCAGTCCCTCAGGGGATCAGCCCCAGCATTTT.

The chain links TRBV6-5 to TRBJ2-3; possibly TRBD2 for D (5 bases). The CDR3 extends over 12 amino acids. The V gene's germline CDR1 is MNHEY and CDR2 SVGAGI. Deletions cut 6 bases from V and 6 bases from J, with 10 bases between. DNA for the CDR3: TGTGCCAGCAGCCGGAGGCTGGATACGCAGTATTTT. The encoded protein is CASSRRLDTQYF.

The rearrangement uses TRBV21-1 and TRBJ1-1; the table calls TRBD1, which could not be checked here. TRBV21-1 is reported as a pseudogene. The CDR3 runs to 16 residues. The CDR3 nucleotides read TGTGCCAGCAGCAATAGAGGAGGCAGGGGCCAAACTGAAGCTTTCTTT. Translation gives CASSNRGGRGQTEAFF.

The chain's CDR3 is CASSLGSGGRDYGYTF. Written as DNA, the CDR3 is TGCGCCAGCAGCTTGGGCTCGGGGGGTCGTGACTATGGCTACACCTTC. The gene calls are TRBV5-1 and TRBJ1-2, with D maybe TRBD1 (5 bases). Germline CDR1 SGHRS, CDR2 YFSETQ. V was clipped by 0 bases and J by 3 bases, with 15 bases between them. The length of the CDR3 is 16 residues.

The chain links TRBV6-6 to TRBJ2-2; D perhaps matches TRBD1 (5 bases). This CDR3 is 16 amino acids long. CDR1 MNHNY and CDR2 SVGAGI come from the germline V gene (reference sequence). With 2 bases removed from V and 6 bases from J, the gap between germline ends came to 16 bases. DNA for the CDR3: TGTGCCAGCAGTTACGGGCAGGGTTGGTCCGCCGGGGAGCTGTTTTTT. Its protein is CASSYGQGWSAGELFF.

The chain links TRBV2 to TRBJ2-7; 12 nucleotides agree with TRBD2. The CDR3 covers 15 residues. Looked up from germline, CDR1 is SNHLY and CDR2 is FYNNEI. The V and J ends lost 6 bases and 0 bases, in that order; junction bases with no gene match: 3. CDR3 bases: TGTGCCAGCAGAACACTAGCGGGGGGCTCCTACGAGCAGTACTTC. Translating gives CASRTLAGGSYEQYF.

The V call is TRBV7-9, the J call TRBJ1-6; the match to TRBD1 covers 8 bases. This CDR3 region has 14 residues. J gave up 8 bases and V 3 bases, and 3 bases lay outside the gene matches. CDR1 is SEHNR and CDR2 is FQNEAQ in the germline V gene (reference sequence). This chain's CDR3 is CASSLAGGYSPLHF. CDR3 in DNA: TGTGCCAGCAGCTTGGCAGGGGGCTATTCACCCCTCCACTTT.

The chain links TRBV12-5 to TRBJ2-1; 13 nucleotides line up with TRBD2. Per germline, CDR1 LGHNT and CDR2 FRNRAP. The CDR3 totals 16 residues. V trimming: 1 base; J trimming: 4 bases; junction bases outside the gene matches: 1. Written as DNA, the CDR3 is TGTGCTAGTGGTTTGGGACTAGCGGGGGGATACAATGAGCAGTTCTTC. As protein: CASGLGLAGGYNEQFF.

This chain links TRBV27 with TRBJ1-1; 7 bases align to TRBD1. There are 15 residues in the CDR3. Germline assignment: CDR1 MNHEY and CDR2 SMNVEV (reference sequence). The junction had 14 bases not matched to a gene; V was cut back by 7 bases and J by 6 bases. The chain's CDR3 is CASNPYQGVIAEAFF. For the CDR3, the DNA is TGTGCCAGCAATCCCTACCAGGGGGTTATCGCTGAAGCTTTCTTT.

The J gene is TRBJ1-1, the V gene TRBV7-9; TRBD1 matches at 7 bases. After removal of 1 base from V and 0 bases from J, the junction contained 5 bases not matched to a gene. Germline-derived CDR1 and CDR2 are SEHNR and FQNEAQ (reference sequence). The CDR3 length is 16 residues. Here the CDR3 DNA reads TGTGCCAGCAGCTTAGGTCCGGGACAGCTGAACACTGAAGCTTTCTTT. Translated: CASSLGPGQLNTEAFF.

The rearrangement links TRBV7-3 to TRBJ1-1; D remains unclear. Deletions cut 3 bases from V and 6 bases from J, with 11 bases between. CDR3 length: 13 amino acids. From germline, CDR1 is SGHTA and CDR2 FQGTGA. CDR3 DNA sequence: TGTGCCAGCAGCTTTTCGGGAGGCGCTGAAGCTTTCTTT. This codes for CASSFSGGAEAFF.

This rearrangement joins TRBV5-6 to TRBJ2-3; 9 bases are shared with TRBD2. CDR1 and CDR2 (germline): SGHDT, YYEEEE. The trim removed 0 bases at V and 5 bases at J, leaving 7 bases unmatched. CDR3 length: 16 residues. The CDR3 sequence is CASSLVAGARGDTQYF. The CDR3 DNA is TGTGCCAGCAGCTTGGTAGCGGGGGCGCGAGGAGATACGCAGTATTTT.

This chain uses TRBV3-1 (or the pseudogene TRBV3-2) with TRBJ1-2; maybe TRBD1 (5 bases). The CDR3 runs 13 residues. The V end was cut by 4 bases, the J end by 7 bases, with 13 bases between. Germline assignment: CDR1 LGHDT and CDR2 YNNKEL (reference sequence). This CDR3 reads CASSPRVSRGYTF. Written as DNA, the CDR3 is TGTGCCAGCAGCCCCAGGGTTTCTCGTGGCTACACCTTC.

This clone is a singleton in its sample. This chain connects TRBV2 to TRBJ1-1, with a possible D match to TRBD1 (6 bases). V lost 7 bases, J lost 1 base, and 16 bases lay in between. The CDR3 contains 15 residues. CDR1 is SNHLY and CDR2 is FYNNEI in the germline V gene. The CDR3 loop is CASTLGGVRNTEAFF. The CDR3 bases are TGTGCCAGCACCCTAGGGGGGGTTCGGAACACTGAAGCTTTCTTT.

The chain carries TRBV6-4 and TRBJ2-6; a weak D match, TRBD2 (6 bases). This CDR3 spans 15 amino acids. V gave up 5 bases and J gave up 1 base, with 9 bases separating them. Per the germline V gene, CDR1 is MRHNA and CDR2 is SNTAGT. The CDR3 DNA follows: TGTGCCAGCAGTCTCGGGGGATCTGGGGCCAACGTCCTGACTTTC. Translated, it gives CASSLGGSGANVLTF.

The chain is built from TRBV13 and TRBJ2-3; D remains unclear. The V gene lost 4 bases and the J gene lost 2 bases, with 7 bases spanning the gap. The CDR3 runs 13 residues. The germline V gene encodes CDR1 PRHDT and CDR2 FYEKMQ (reference sequence). CDR3 sequence (DNA): TGTGCCAGCAGCTCCCAGGTCACAGATACGCAGTATTTT. As protein: CASSSQVTDTQYF.